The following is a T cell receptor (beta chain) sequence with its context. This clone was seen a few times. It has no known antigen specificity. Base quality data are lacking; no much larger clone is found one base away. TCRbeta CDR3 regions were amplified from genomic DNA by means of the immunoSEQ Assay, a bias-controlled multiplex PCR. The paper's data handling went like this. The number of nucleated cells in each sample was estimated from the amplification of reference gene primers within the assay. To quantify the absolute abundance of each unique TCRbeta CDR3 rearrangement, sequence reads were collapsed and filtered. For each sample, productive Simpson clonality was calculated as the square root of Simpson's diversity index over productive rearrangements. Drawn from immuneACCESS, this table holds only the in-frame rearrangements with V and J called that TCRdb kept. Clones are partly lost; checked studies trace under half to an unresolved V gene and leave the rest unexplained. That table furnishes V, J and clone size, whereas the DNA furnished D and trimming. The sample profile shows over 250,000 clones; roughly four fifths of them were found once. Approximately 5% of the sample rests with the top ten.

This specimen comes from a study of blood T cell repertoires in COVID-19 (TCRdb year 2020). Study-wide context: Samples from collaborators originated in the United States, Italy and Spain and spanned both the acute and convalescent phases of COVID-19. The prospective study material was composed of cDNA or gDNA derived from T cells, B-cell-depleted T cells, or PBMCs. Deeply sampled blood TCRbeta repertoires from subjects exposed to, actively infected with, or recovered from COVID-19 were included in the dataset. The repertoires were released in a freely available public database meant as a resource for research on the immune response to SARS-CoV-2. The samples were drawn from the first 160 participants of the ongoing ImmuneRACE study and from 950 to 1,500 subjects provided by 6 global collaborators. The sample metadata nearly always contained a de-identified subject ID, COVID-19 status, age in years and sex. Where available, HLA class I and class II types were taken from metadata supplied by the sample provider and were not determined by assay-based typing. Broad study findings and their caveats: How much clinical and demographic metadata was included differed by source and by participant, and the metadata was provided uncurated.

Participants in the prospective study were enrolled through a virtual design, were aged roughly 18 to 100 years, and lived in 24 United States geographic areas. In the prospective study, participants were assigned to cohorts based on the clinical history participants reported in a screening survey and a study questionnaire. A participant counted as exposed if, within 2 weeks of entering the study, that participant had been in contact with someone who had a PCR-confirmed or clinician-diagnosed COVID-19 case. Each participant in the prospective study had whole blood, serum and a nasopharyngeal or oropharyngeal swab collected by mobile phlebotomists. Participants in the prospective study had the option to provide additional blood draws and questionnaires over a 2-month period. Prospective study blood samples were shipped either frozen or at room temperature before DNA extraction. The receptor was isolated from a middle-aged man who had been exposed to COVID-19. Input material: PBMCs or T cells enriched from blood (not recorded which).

The CDR3 protein: CATSSSGTGNEQFF. The sequenced DNA is TGTGCCACCAGTTCCTCCGGGACAGGCAATGAGCAGTTCTTC. The rearrangement joined TRBV24-1 to TRBJ2-1, with 8 bases aligning to TRBD1. Sequences KGHDR (CDR1) and SFDVKD (CDR2) are obtained from the germline V gene. Measured from the cysteine to the phenylalanine, the CDR3 is 14 residues long. Only the CDR3 region is kept as DNA, spanning 42 bases read in frame from base 1. Here V drops 6 bases and J drops 6 bases, and the junction holds 6 bases not matched to any gene.